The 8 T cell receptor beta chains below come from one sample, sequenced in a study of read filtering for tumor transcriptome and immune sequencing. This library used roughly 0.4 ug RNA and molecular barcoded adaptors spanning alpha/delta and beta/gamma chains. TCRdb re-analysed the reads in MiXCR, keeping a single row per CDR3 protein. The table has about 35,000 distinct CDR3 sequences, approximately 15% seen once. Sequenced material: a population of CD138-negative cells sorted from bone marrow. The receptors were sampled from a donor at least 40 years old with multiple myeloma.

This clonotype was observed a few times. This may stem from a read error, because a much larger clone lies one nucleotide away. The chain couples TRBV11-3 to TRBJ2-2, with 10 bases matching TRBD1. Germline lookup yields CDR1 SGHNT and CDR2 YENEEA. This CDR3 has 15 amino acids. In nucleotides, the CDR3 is TGTGCCAGCATCCTAAGACAGGGGGCGATCGGGGGGCTGTTTTTT. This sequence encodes CASILRQGAIGGLFF.

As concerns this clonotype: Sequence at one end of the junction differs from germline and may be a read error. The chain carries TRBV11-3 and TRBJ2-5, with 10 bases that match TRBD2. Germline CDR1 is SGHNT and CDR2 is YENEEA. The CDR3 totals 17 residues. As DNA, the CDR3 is TGTGCCAGCAGCCCCGGGAAAGCGGGAGGGTTCCAAGGGACCCAGTACTTC. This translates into CASSPGKAGGFQGTQYF.

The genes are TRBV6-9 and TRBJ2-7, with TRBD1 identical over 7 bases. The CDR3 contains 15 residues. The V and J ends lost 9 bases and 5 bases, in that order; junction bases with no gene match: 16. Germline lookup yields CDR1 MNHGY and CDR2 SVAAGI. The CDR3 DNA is TGTGCCAGTCAGCTTGGGACAGCCCTAAGTAACGAGCAGTACTTC. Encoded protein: CASQLGTALSNEQYF.

In DNA form, the CDR3 reads TGCAGTGCTACTAAGCCGGGACAAGGAGGATTCATGAACACTGAAGCTTTCTTT. Translated: CSATKPGQGGFMNTEAFF. This chain connects TRBV20-1 to TRBJ1-1, with D possibly TRBD1 on 6 matching bases. CDR1 is DFQATT and CDR2 is SNEGSKA in the germline V gene (reference sequence). The CDR3 length is 18 residues. The V and J ends lost 4 bases and 0 bases respectively, with 24 bases between them.

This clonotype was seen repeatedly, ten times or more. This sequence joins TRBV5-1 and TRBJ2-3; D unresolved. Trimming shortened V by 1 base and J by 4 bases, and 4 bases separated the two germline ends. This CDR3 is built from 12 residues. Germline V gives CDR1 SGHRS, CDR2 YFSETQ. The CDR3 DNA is TGCGCCAGCAGCTTGTTGGCAGATACGCAGTATTTT. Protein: CASSLLADTQYF.

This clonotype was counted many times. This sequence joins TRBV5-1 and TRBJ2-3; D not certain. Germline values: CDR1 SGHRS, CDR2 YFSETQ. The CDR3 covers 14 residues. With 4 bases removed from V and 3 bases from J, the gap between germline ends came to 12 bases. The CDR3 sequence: CASSPVKGTDTQYF. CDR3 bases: TGCGCCAGCAGCCCCGTGAAAGGGACAGATACGCAGTATTTT.

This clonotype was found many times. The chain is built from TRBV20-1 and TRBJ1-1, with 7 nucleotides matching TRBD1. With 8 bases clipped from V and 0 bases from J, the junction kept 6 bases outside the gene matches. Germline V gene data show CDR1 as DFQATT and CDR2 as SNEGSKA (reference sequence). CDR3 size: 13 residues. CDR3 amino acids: CSPTGEMNTEAFF. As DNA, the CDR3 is TGCAGTCCCACAGGGGAAATGAACACTGAAGCTTTCTTT.

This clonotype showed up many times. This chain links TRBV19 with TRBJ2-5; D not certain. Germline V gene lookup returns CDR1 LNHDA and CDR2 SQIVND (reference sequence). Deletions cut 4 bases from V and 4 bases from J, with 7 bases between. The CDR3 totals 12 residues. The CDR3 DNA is TGTGCCAGTAGTAGGCCGGGAGAGACCCAGTACTTC. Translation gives CASSRPGETQYF. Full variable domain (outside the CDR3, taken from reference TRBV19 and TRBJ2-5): DGGITQSPKYLFRKEGQNVTLSCEQNLNHDAMYWYRQDPGQGLRLIYYSQIVNDFQKGDIAEGYSVSREKKESFPLTVTSAQKNPTAFYLCASSRPGETQYFGPGTRLLVL.